Detailed here is one T cell receptor beta chain. This record belongs to a study of T cell changes during pregnancy in multiple sclerosis. The CDR3 loop spans 14 amino acids. Trimming took off 4 bases at V and 6 bases at J, with 10 bases between the two ends. Per the germline V gene, CDR1 is LNHNV and CDR2 is YYDKDF (reference sequence). Here immunoSEQ multiplex PCR was the method, and the copy in TCRdb shows in-frame clones only, minus some. The sample yields 60,000 or so clones, about 90% seen once. Sequencing used peripheral blood, obtained in the first trimester of pregnancy. The sequence was collected from a female donor in good health, enrolled as a control in a pregnancy study. This sequence joins TRBV15 and TRBJ1-6; maybe TRBD1 (6 bases). The CDR3 coding sequence is TGTGCCACCAGCAAACGACAGGTTAATTCACCCCTCCACTTT. Its translation is CATSKRQVNSPLHF.